This T cell receptor (beta chain) was identified in a study of patients and donors after allogeneic stem cell transplantation. This CDR3 comprises 14 residues. J was trimmed by 7 bases and V by 5 bases; bases with no gene match: 7. Using its own MiXCR run on the RT-PCR reads, TCRdb lists one record per CDR3 protein. The sample lists about 400,000 distinct CDR3 sequences, roughly 16% occurring once. This clonotype turned up a few times. This chain joins TRBV12-3 or TRBV12-4 and TRBJ1-4, with 7 bases identical to TRBD1. The source of this sequence is a human donor who was either an allogeneic HSCT recipient or a stem cell or donor lymphocyte infusion donor (not recorded which). It is not recorded whose cells these are; they may come from a transplant donor. The material sequenced was blood, either unsorted or a sorted T cell fraction (not recorded which). CDR3 protein: CASSLDRRSEKLFF. The CDR3 DNA sequence: TGTGCCAGCAGTCTGGACAGGAGGAGTGAAAAACTGTTTTTT.